A single T cell receptor (beta chain) is shown here with its context. Its antigen is not identified. This record belongs to a study of cytomegalovirus exposure and HLA in healthy donors. Study-wide findings and caveats: Later on, an analysis showed TCR association rates differing by HLA locus, with DRB1 the most and HLA-C the fewest.

PCR amplification relied on 60 Vbeta primers (plus 13 Jbeta primers). Profiled with immunoSEQ multiplex PCR; TCRdb holds only in-frame clones, not every one. The sample records roughly 93,000 clones, around 67% being singletons. CDR1 is ENHRY and CDR2 is SYGVKD in the germline V gene. The CDR3 covers 15 residues. Losses at the gene ends were 6 bases for V and 2 bases for J; bases not matched to a gene: 10. The chain has TRBV10-3 and TRBJ2-7, with 7 bases fitting TRBD1. The receptor's source is a male donor in good health and CMV-seronegative. What was sequenced was PBMCs. CDR3 in DNA: TGTGCCATCAGGGGTGGGACAGATCAAACCTACGAGCAGTACTTC. It specifies CAIRGGTDQTYEQYF.